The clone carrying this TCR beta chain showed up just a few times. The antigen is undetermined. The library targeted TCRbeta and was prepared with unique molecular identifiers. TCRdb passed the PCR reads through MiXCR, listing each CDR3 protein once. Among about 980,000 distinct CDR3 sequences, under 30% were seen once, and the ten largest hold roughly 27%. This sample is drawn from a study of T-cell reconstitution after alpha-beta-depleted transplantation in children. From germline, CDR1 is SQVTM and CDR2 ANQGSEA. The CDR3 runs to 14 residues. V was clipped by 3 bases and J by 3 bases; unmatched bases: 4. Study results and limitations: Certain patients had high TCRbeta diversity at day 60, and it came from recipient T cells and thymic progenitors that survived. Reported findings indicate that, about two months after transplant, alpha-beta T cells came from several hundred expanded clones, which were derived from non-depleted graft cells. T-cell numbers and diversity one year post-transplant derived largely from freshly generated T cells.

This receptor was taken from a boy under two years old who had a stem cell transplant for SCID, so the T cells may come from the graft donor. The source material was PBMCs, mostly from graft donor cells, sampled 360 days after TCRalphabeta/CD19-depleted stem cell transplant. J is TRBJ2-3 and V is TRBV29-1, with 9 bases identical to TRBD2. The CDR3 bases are TGCAGCGTTGACCCTAGCGGGGTGACAGATACGCAGTATTTT. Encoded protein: CSVDPSGVTDTQYF.